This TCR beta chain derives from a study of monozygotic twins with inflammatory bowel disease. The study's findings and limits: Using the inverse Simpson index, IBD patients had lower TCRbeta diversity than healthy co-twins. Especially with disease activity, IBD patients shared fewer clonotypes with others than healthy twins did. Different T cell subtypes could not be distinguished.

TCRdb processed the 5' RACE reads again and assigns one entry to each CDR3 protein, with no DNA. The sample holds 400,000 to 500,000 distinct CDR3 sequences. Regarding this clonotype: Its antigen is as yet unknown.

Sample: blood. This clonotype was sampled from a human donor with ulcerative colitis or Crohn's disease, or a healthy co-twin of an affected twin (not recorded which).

The CDR3 reads CSVQSGSYEQYF. This chain links TRBV20-1 with TRBJ2-7. Germline-derived CDR1 and CDR2 are DFQATT and SNEGSKA (reference sequence). The CDR3 loop spans 12 amino acids.